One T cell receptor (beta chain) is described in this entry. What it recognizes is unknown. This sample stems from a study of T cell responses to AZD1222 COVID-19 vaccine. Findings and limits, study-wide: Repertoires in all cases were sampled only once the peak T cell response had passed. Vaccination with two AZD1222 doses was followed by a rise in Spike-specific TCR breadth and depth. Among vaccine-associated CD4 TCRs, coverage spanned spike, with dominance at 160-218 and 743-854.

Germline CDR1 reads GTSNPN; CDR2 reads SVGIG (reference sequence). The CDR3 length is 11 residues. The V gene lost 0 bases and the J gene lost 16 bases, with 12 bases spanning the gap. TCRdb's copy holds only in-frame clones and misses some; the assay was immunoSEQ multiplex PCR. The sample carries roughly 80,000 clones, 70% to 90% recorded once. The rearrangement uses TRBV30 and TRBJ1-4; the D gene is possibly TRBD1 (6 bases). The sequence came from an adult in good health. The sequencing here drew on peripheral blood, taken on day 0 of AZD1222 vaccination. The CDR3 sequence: CAWSVGGMEFF. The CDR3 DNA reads TGTGCCTGGAGTGTGGGGGGCATGGAGTTTTTT.